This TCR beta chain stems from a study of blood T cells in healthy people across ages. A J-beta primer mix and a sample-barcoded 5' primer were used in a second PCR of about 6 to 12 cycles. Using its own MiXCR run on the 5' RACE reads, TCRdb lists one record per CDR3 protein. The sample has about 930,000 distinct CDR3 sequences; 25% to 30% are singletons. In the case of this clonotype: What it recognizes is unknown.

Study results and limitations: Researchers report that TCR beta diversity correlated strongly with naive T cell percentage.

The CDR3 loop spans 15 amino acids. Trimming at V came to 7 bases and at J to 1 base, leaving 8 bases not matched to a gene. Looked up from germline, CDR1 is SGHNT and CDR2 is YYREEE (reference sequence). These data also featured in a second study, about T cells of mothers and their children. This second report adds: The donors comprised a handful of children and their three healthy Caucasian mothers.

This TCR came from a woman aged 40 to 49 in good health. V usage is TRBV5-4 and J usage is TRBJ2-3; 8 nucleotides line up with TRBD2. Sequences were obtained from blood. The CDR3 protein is CASGSGGAGTDTQYF. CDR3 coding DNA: TGTGCCAGCGGGTCCGGGGGGGCGGGCACAGATACGCAGTATTTT.